The clone carrying this TCR beta chain was seen a few times. What it recognizes is unknown. The PCR had 60 Vbeta and 13 Jbeta primers. Profiling relied on immunoSEQ multiplex PCR, and the TCRdb table lists in-frame clones only, not all of them. Among about 150,000 clones listed, around 9.7% were seen once. These data originate in a study of cytomegalovirus exposure and HLA in healthy donors. Study findings and constraints: Presence/absence analyses assumed roughly uniform sequencing depth across donors.

CDR1 is SGDLS and CDR2 is YYNGEE in the germline V gene. Trimming took off 4 bases at V and 3 bases at J, with 5 bases between the two ends. This CDR3 has 11 amino acids. The gene calls are TRBV9 and TRBJ2-7; D is ambiguous. This sequence was found in a man aged 45-65 years in good health and CMV-seronegative. The specimen sequenced was PBMCs. The CDR3 DNA reads TGTGCCAGCAGCCTCGGCTACGAGCAGTACTTC. It is translated as CASSLGYEQYF.